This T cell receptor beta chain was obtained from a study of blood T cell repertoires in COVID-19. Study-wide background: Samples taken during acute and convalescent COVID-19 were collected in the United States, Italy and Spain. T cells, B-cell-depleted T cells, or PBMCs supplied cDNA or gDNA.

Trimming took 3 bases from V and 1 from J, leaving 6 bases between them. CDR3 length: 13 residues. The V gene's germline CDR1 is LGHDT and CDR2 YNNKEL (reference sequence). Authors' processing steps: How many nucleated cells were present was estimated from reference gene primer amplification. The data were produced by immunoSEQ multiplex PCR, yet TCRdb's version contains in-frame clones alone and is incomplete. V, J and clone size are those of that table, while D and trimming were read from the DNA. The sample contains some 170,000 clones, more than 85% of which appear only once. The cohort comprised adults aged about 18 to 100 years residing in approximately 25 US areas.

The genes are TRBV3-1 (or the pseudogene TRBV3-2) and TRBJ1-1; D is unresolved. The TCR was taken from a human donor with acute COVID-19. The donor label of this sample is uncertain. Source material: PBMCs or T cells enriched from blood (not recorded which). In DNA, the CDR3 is TGTGCCAGCAGCCACTTTAAGAACACTGAAGCTTTCTTT. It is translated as CASSHFKNTEAFF.